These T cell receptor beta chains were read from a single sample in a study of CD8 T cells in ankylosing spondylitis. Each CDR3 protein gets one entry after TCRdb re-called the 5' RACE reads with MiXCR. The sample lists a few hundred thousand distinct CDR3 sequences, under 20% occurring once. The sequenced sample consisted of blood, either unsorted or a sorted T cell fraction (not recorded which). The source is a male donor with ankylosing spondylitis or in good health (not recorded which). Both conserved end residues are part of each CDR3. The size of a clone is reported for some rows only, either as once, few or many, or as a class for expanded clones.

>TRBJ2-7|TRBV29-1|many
CSVRDNSYEQYF
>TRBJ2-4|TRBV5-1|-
CASSLGQGAGSNIQYF
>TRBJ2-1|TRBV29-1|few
CSVEGTSELNEQFF
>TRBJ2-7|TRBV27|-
CASSFAGRHYEQYF
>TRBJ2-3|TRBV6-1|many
CASSPSGSTDTQYF
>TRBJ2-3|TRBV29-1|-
CSVKGGSTDTQYF
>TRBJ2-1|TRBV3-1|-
CASSQGVAGDEQFF
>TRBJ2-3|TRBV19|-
CASSIGVGGGGTDTQYF
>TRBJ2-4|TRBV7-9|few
CASSGPGAKNIQYF
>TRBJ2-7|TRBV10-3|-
CAISEGTGWYEQYF
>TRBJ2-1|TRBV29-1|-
CSAAAPYQGEQFF
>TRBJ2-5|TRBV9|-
CASSVDREHETQYF
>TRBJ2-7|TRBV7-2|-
CASSPWRGPPYEQYF
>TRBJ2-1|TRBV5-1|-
CASSLWATAVPYNEQFF
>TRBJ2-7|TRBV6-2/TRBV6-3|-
CASSTPGLGSSYEQYF
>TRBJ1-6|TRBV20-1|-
CSAISGTGNINSPLHF
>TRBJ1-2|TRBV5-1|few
CASSLPGQAVDGYTF
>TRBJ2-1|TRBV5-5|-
CASSLSLTEQFF
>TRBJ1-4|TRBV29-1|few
CSVEEGRGEKLFF
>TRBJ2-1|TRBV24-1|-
CATSDRGPDNEQFF
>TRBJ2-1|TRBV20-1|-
CSASQDGGTRYNEQFF
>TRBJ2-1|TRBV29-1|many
CSVYASYNEQFF
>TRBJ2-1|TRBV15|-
CATSRDWAGGINNEQFF
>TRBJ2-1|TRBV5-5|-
CASSLLGAYTEQFF
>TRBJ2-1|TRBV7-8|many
CASSSRDRAYNEQFF
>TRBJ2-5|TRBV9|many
CASSRQGERETQYF
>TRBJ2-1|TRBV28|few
CASSSRGQSNEQFF
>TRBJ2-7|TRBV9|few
CASSVDVSFHEQYF
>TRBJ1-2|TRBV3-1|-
CASSHYLGTGGSLYGYTF
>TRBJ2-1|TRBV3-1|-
CASSQGGLPYNEQFF
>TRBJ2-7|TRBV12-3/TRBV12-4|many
CASSFGGTIYEQYF
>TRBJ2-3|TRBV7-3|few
CASSLMSTDTQYF
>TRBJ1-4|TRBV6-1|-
CGSAGFNEKLFF
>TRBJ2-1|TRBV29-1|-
CSVMAGDYNEQFF
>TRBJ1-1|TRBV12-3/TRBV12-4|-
CASSTRDRMNTEAFF
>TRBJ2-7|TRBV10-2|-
CASSEQGASSYEQYF
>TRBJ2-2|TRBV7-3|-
CASSLSPVNTGELFF
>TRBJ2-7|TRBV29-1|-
CSVKGWGPQTYEQYF
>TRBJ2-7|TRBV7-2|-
CASSTPGLAGLGQYF
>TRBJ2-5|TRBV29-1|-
CSVDPGRGDETQYF
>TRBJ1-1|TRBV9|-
CASSPRNMNTEAFF
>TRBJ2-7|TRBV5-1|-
CASSRWDSYEQYF
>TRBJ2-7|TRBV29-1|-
CSVEIRGGSYEQYF
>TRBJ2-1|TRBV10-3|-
CAISEGGTSGSPYNEQFF
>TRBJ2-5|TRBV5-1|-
CASSLGVGLQETQYF
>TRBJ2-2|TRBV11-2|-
CASSGWGAVNTGELFF
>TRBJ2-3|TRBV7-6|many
CASSLGGAGTDTQYF
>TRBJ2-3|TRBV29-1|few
CSVEGGQGADTQYF
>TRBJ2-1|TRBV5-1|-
CASSFTPGGGNEQFF
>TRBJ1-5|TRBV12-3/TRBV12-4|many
CASSLTGSNQPQHF
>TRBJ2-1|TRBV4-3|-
CASSHGVDRVSYNEQLF
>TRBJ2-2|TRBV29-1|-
CSSRAVNTGELFF